The 2 T cell receptor beta chains in this list originate from one sample, sequenced in a study of blood T cells in healthy people across ages. A sample-barcoded 5' primer and a J-beta primer mix were used in a second PCR of about 7 to 12 cycles. In TCRdb, the 5' RACE reads were re-called with MiXCR into one record per CDR3 protein. The top ten hold 2.5% to 3.5% of the sample, which has around 780,000 distinct CDR3 sequences, around 25% seen once. The same data also went into a second study, on T cells of mothers and their children.

Sequencing was done on a sample of blood. All receptors come from a boy aged 10-17 years in good health.

The rearrangement joins TRBV20-1 to TRBJ1-4; TRBD1 is a possible D gene (5 bases). The CDR3 has 14 residues. CDR1 DFQATT and CDR2 SNEGSKA come from the germline V gene (reference sequence). V gave up 3 bases and J gave up 0 bases, with 8 bases separating them. The CDR3 DNA is TGCAGTGCTAGCATGACAGCAACTAATGAAAAACTGTTTTTT. Amino acids: CSASMTATNEKLFF.

The chain has TRBV5-1 and TRBJ2-2; TRBD1 matches at 7 bases. Looked up from germline, CDR1 is SGHRS and CDR2 is YFSETQ. This CDR3 has 15 amino acids. V lost 4 bases and J lost 5; bases outside the gene matches: 8. The CDR3 protein is CASSPGTDLTGELFF. DNA for the CDR3: TGCGCCAGCAGCCCCGGGACAGACCTAACCGGGGAGCTGTTTTTT.